The rows below give T cell receptor beta chains drawn from one sample of a study of blood T cell repertoires in COVID-19. TCRdb's table, derived via immunoSEQ multiplex PCR, lists solely in-frame clones and lacks some. The repertoire has approximately 150,000 clones, about 90% of them found once; the top ten carry 3.5% to 5%. The material sequenced was peripheral blood. These receptors were taken from a woman aged 55 to 70 with active or convalescent COVID-19. CDR3s include the opening cysteine and the closing phenylalanine or tryptophan. D genes are given only for firm matches. A row's size may be missing; if present it is once, few, many or a size class.

J: TRBJ1-1
D: .
size: .
V: TRBV18
DNA: TGTGCCAGCTCACCCGTAACGCCACCGGTCCCCACTGAAGCTTTCTTT
CDR3: CASSPVTPPVPTEAFF

J: TRBJ2-1
D: TRBD1
size: .
V: TRBV5-1
DNA: TGCGCCAGCAGCTTGCCGCGATTTAAGACAGGGGCGAGCGTCTACAATGAGCAGTTCTTC
CDR3: CASSLPRFKTGASVYNEQFF

J: TRBJ2-2
D: .
size: .
V: TRBV7-2
DNA: TGTGCCAGCAGCTCTTGGACAAAAAACACCGGGGAGCTGTTTTTT
CDR3: CASSSWTKNTGELFF

J: TRBJ2-3
D: .
size: once
V: TRBV19
DNA: TGTGCCAGTAGACCACCTGGGGGGACAGATACGCAGTATTTT
CDR3: CASRPPGGTDTQYF

J: TRBJ1-2
D: TRBD1
size: .
V: TRBV19
DNA: TGTGCCAGTAGTATCGTGGACAGGTACTATGGCTACACCTTC
CDR3: CASSIVDRYYGYTF

J: TRBJ1-5
D: .
size: .
V: TRBV5-4
DNA: TGTGCCAGCAGCTTTGGGCAAAATCAGCCCCAGCATTTT
CDR3: CASSFGQNQPQHF

J: TRBJ2-3
D: .
size: .
V: TRBV6-5
DNA: TGTGCCAGCAGTTACTCGCGTAGAGATACGCAGTATTTT
CDR3: CASSYSRRDTQYF

J: TRBJ2-5
D: TRBD2
size: once
V: TRBV18
DNA: TGTGCCAGCTCAGCTAGCGGGGTTGAGACCCAGTACTTC
CDR3: CASSASGVETQYF

J: TRBJ2-7
D: .
size: .
V: TRBV12-3/TRBV12-4
DNA: TGTGCCAGCAGGGGCAGGGTGGGCGAGCAGTACTTC
CDR3: CASRGRVGEQYF

J: TRBJ1-1
D: TRBD1
size: .
V: TRBV7-2
DNA: TGTGCCAGCAGCTTAACCACAGGGGGCTCTGAAGCTTTCTTT
CDR3: CASSLTTGGSEAFF

J: TRBJ1-4
D: TRBD1
size: .
V: TRBV18
DNA: TGTGCCAGCTCACGCGCGGGACAGGGGTTGACTAATGAAAAACTGTTTTTT
CDR3: CASSRAGQGLTNEKLFF

J: TRBJ2-3
D: .
size: .
V: TRBV7-8
DNA: TGTGCCAGCAGCTTAGCGCCTAGAATCACAGATACGCAGTATTTT
CDR3: CASSLAPRITDTQYF

J: TRBJ2-7
D: TRBD1
size: .
V: TRBV18
DNA: TGTGCCAGCTCACTCGACAGGGTAACCTACGAGCAGTACTTC
CDR3: CASSLDRVTYEQYF

J: TRBJ2-1
D: .
size: .
V: TRBV2
DNA: TGTGCCAGCATTTGGGGCTACAGGGACCCCGATGAGCAGTTCTTC
CDR3: CASIWGYRDPDEQFF